Below are 24 T cell receptor beta chains sequenced from a single sample in a study of blood T cells in healthy people across ages. Combining a sample-barcoded 5' primer with a J-beta primer mix, a second PCR ran for roughly 6 to 12 cycles. TCRdb reprocessed the 5' RACE reads with MiXCR, giving one entry per CDR3 protein. The repertoire includes some 1,500,000 distinct CDR3 sequences, approximately 42% of them detected once, and approximately 4% sits in the top ten. The sample taken for sequencing was blood. These receptors were taken from a woman under 30 in good health.

The CDR3 coding sequence is TGTGCCAGCAGCTTAGAGTCTCGACAGGGGGCGAGAGCTTTCTTT. Its protein product is CASSLESRQGARAFF. The gene calls are TRBV7-9 and TRBJ1-1, with 10 bases identical to TRBD1. This CDR3 region has 15 residues. CDR1 is SEHNR and CDR2 is FQNEAQ in the germline V gene (reference sequence). The J segment lost 10 bases and the V segment lost 1 base, leaving 9 bases of the junction unmatched.

On this clonotype itself: The junction departs from the called germline gene at one end, perhaps through a read error. The V gene is TRBV15, the J gene TRBJ2-3, with TRBD1 identical over 12 bases. The CDR3 runs to 15 residues. Germline loops: CDR1 LNHNV, CDR2 YYDKDF (reference sequence). CDR3 residues: CTTSSRDRGPDTQYF. In DNA, the CDR3 is TGTACCACCAGCTCCCGGGACAGGGGGCCGGATACGCAGTATTTT. Filled out from reference TRBV15 and TRBJ2-3, the complete variable domain reads DAMVIQNPRYQVTQFGKPVTLSCSQTLNHNVMYWYQQKSSQAPKLLFHYYDKDFNNEADTPDNFQSRRPNTSFCFLDIRSPGLGDTAMYLCTTSSRDRGPDTQYFGPGTRLTVL.

This chain joins TRBV4-1 and TRBJ1-5, with TRBD1 as a possible D gene (6 bases). Germline values: CDR1 MGHRA, CDR2 YSYEKL. Trimming cost V 1 base and J 0 bases, with 13 bases left between them. This CDR3 comprises 17 residues. CDR3 loop: CASSQGGTLLSNQPQHF. In nucleotides, the CDR3 is TGCGCCAGCAGCCAAGGAGGGACATTACTTAGCAATCAGCCCCAGCATTTT.

The rearrangement links TRBV4-3 to TRBJ2-7; the D call may be TRBD1 or TRBD2 (5 bases each). This CDR3 is built from 16 residues. V lost 0 bases and J lost 0, with 12 bases in between. Germline-derived CDR1 and CDR2 are LGHNA and YSLEER. The CDR3 DNA sequence: TGCGCCAGCAGCCAAGAGGGGGACGGTCCCTCCTACGAGCAGTACTTC. Its protein product is CASSQEGDGPSYEQYF.

This chain uses TRBV2 with TRBJ1-5, with D uncertain. Trimming removed 2 bases at V and 12 bases at J, with 20 bases between. The CDR3 is 15 amino acids. CDR1 is SNHLY and CDR2 is FYNNEI in the germline V gene. This CDR3 reads CASSEKGSPRWSQHF. In nucleotides, the CDR3 is TGTGCCAGCAGTGAAAAAGGCAGCCCTCGGTGGAGCCAGCATTTT.

This clonotype was observed a handful of times. V gene TRBV7-2 combines with J gene TRBJ2-7; 16 bases map to TRBD2. The CDR3 has 16 residues. J gave up 7 bases and V 5 bases, and 8 bases lay outside the gene matches. Germline loops: CDR1 SGHTA, CDR2 FQGNSA. CDR3 in DNA: TGTGCCAGCAGCGGACCGGGACTAGCGGGAGGGCATGAGCAGTACTTC. It encodes CASSGPGLAGGHEQYF. The full variable domain, completed using reference TRBV7-2 and TRBJ2-7, is GAGVSQSPSNKVTEKGKDVELRCDPISGHTALYWYRQSLGQGLEFLIYFQGNSAPDKSGLPSDRFSAERTGGSVSTLTIQRTQQEDSAVYLCASSGPGLAGGHEQYFGPGTRLTVT.

This clonotype was detected a few times. The J gene is TRBJ2-7, the V gene TRBV4-3; D gene ambiguous. V was shortened by 1 base and J by 2 bases, with 12 bases between the two germline ends. This CDR3 is 15 amino acids long. The V gene's germline CDR1 is LGHNA and CDR2 YSLEER. The CDR3, as DNA: TGCGCCAGCAGCCAAGCCCACTACCTTACCTACGAGCAGTACTTC. It yields the protein CASSQAHYLTYEQYF.

The gene calls are TRBV27 and TRBJ2-1; maybe TRBD2 (5 bases). The V and J ends lost 6 bases and 4 bases respectively, with 13 bases between them. The V gene's germline CDR1 is MNHEY and CDR2 SMNVEV (reference sequence). The CDR3 extends over 14 amino acids. The CDR3 DNA is TGTGCCAGCAGACTAGGAGCGGATTACAATGAGCAGTTCTTC. Protein sequence: CASRLGADYNEQFF.

This clonotype was seen a handful of times. The genes are TRBV20-1 and TRBJ1-6, with D maybe TRBD1 (5 bases). The CDR3 is 15 amino acids. Germline-derived CDR1 and CDR2 are DFQATT and SNEGSKA (reference sequence). V was shortened by 3 bases and J by 5 bases, with 14 bases between the two germline ends. CDR3 in amino acids: CSASGGPPNNSPLHF. DNA of the CDR3: TGCAGTGCTAGTGGGGGTCCTCCTAATAATTCACCCCTCCACTTT.

This clonotype has just a few counts. The chain carries TRBV3-1 and TRBJ1-2, with 8 positions matching TRBD1. The CDR3 extends over 14 amino acids. V shed 1 base, J shed 5 bases, and the junction held 3 bases outside the gene matches. From germline, CDR1 is LGHDT and CDR2 YNNKEL (reference sequence). The CDR3 sequence is CASSQGRQGYGYTF. As DNA, the CDR3 is TGTGCCAGCAGCCAAGGTCGACAGGGGTATGGCTACACCTTC.

This clonotype appeared a few times. The gene calls are TRBV27 and TRBJ2-1, with TRBD2 identical over 7 bases. The CDR3 has 13 amino acids. V was pared by 4 bases and J by 7 bases, with 4 bases of the junction left unmatched. Germline lookup yields CDR1 MNHEY and CDR2 SMNVEV (reference sequence). The CDR3, as DNA: TGTGCCAGCAGTTACTGGGGAGGGAATGAGCAGTTCTTC. Translated: CASSYWGGNEQFF.

This chain uses TRBV12-3 or TRBV12-4 with TRBJ1-2; tentative D call: TRBD1 (5 bases). The ends were cut back, 10 bases at V and 8 bases at J, with 14 bases in the middle. The CDR3 totals 11 residues. CDR3 loop: CATQGALGYTF. The CDR3 coding sequence is TGTGCCACCCAGGGTGCCCTCGGCTACACCTTC.

This clonotype was picked up a small number of times. V gene TRBV6-2 or TRBV6-3 combines with J gene TRBJ2-5; D call uncertain. Between the trimmed V and J ends, which lost 7 bases and 2 bases, there was a span of 14 bases. The length of the CDR3 is 14 residues. The germline CDR1 and CDR2 sequences are MNHEY and SVGEGT. The chain's CDR3 is CASNRANVQETQYF. CDR3 nucleotides: TGTGCCAGCAACAGAGCGAATGTACAAGAGACCCAGTACTTC.

The rearrangement joins TRBV20-1 to TRBJ2-7; D ambiguous. With 7 bases removed from V and 3 bases from J, the gap between germline ends came to 10 bases. Germline V lookup: CDR1 DFQATT, CDR2 SNEGSKA (reference sequence). The CDR3 length is 11 residues. CDR3 in DNA: TGCAGTGTTCCGGCGCACTACGAGCAGTACTTC. Residues: CSVPAHYEQYF.

This clonotype was recorded a few times. This chain connects TRBV4-3 to TRBJ2-3; no definite D call. Germline loops: CDR1 LGHNA, CDR2 YSLEER. Between the trimmed V and J ends, which lost 0 bases and 4 bases, there was a span of 11 bases. The CDR3 covers 15 residues. This chain's CDR3 is CASSQDPRYSDTQYF. CDR3 sequence (DNA): TGCGCCAGCAGCCAAGATCCCAGATACTCAGATACGCAGTATTTT.

The chain employs TRBV30 and TRBJ1-1; D gene unclear. The V end lost 0 bases, the J end lost 5 bases, and 4 bases lay between the germline ends. CDR1 GTSNPN and CDR2 SVGIG come from the germline V gene (reference sequence). The CDR3 has 11 amino acids. CDR3 region: CAWSVMTEAFF. CDR3 DNA sequence: TGTGCCTGGAGTGTAATGACTGAAGCTTTCTTT.

This clonotype occurred a few times. The V gene is TRBV5-1, the J gene TRBJ2-5; D gene uncertain. Per the germline V gene, CDR1 is SGHRS and CDR2 is YFSETQ. This CDR3 is built from 16 residues. V was cut by 4 bases and J by 1 base, with 17 bases left in between. CDR3 protein: CASSEAKAGTQETQYF. The CDR3 region has the DNA TGCGCCAGCAGCGAGGCAAAGGCAGGTACCCAAGAGACCCAGTACTTC.

The V gene is TRBV11-2, the J gene TRBJ2-3; D possibly corresponds to TRBD1 (6 bases). Trimming stripped 2 bases from V and 0 bases from J, with 15 bases between. This CDR3 comprises 17 residues. Per the germline V gene, CDR1 is SGHAT and CDR2 is FQNNGV. The CDR3 is CASSLFFQGYSTDTQYF. The CDR3 DNA is TGTGCCAGCAGCTTATTTTTCCAGGGGTACAGCACAGATACGCAGTATTTT.

V gene TRBV4-1 combines with J gene TRBJ2-7; D is tentatively TRBD1 or TRBD2 (6 bases each). The better agreement between TRBJ2-4 and the DNA end casts doubt on the J call. This CDR3 comprises 14 residues. The V gene's germline CDR1 is MGHRA and CDR2 YSYEKL. The CDR3 sequence is CASSRQAGRDIQYF. CDR3 in DNA: TGCGCCAGCAGCCGACAGGCGGGAAGGGACATTCAGTACTTC.

The rearrangement links TRBV7-2 to TRBJ1-1; D gene uncertain. The CDR3 spans 13 residues. The V gene's germline CDR1 is SGHTA and CDR2 FQGNSA. The V and J ends lost 1 base and 4 bases respectively, with 7 bases between them. CDR3 coding DNA: TGTGCCAGCAGCTTAGGGGCGGTCACTGAAGCTTTCTTT. This sequence encodes CASSLGAVTEAFF.

For the CDR3, the DNA is TGCAGTGCTAGAGATCCGGGACACAGTAAGGGGCCCCAGCATTTT. Translating it yields CSARDPGHSKGPQHF. V usage is TRBV20-1 and J usage is TRBJ1-5; weak D call: TRBD1 (6 bases). With 0 bases removed from V and 9 bases from J, the gap between germline ends came to 18 bases. Germline CDR1 DFQATT, CDR2 SNEGSKA (reference sequence). CDR3 length: 15 residues.

This clonotype was counted many times. V usage is TRBV5-1 and J usage is TRBJ2-1, with 7 bases fitting TRBD1. V lost 5 bases to trimming and J lost 4 bases; unmatched junction nucleotides: 6. The CDR3 covers 14 residues. CDR1 SGHRS and CDR2 YFSETQ come from the germline V gene. This CDR3 is CASRVDRSYNEQFF. DNA for the CDR3: TGCGCCAGCAGGGTGGACAGGTCATACAATGAGCAGTTCTTC.

In the case of this clonotype: One end of the junction is discordant with germline, which a read error may explain. This rearrangement joins TRBV20-1 to TRBJ2-5; 8 bases map to TRBD1. This CDR3 comprises 15 residues. Germline lookup yields CDR1 DFQATT and CDR2 SNEGSKA (reference sequence). The CDR3 DNA reads TGCAGTGCTAGAGATACCCGGACAGGGCAAGAGACCCGGTACTTC. Translating gives CSARDTRTGQETRYF.

The genes are TRBV4-1 and TRBJ1-2, with D perhaps TRBD1 (6 bases). The CDR3 is 15 amino acids. Germline loops: CDR1 MGHRA, CDR2 YSYEKL. With 2 bases removed from V and 2 bases from J, the gap between germline ends came to 12 bases. The CDR3 region is CASSQMGTQNYGYTF. The CDR3 DNA sequence: TGCGCCAGCAGCCAAATGGGGACACAGAACTATGGCTACACCTTC.